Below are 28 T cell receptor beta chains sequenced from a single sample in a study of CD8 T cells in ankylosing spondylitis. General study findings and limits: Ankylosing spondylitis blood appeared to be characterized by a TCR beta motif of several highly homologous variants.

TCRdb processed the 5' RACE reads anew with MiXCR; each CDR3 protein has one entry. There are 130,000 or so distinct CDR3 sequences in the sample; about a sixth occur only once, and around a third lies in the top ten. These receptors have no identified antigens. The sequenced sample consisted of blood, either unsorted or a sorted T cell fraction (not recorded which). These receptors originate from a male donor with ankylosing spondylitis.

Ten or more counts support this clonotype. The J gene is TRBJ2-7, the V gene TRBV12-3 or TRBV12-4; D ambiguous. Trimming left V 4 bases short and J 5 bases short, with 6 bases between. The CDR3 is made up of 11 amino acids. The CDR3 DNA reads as TGTGCCAGCAGTTACACTCACGAGCAGTACTTC. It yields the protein CASSYTHEQYF.

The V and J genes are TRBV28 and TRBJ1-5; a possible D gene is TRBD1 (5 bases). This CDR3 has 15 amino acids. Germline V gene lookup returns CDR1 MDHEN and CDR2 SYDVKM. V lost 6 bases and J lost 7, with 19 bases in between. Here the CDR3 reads CASRPWDGVRQPQHF. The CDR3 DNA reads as TGTGCCAGCAGACCCTGGGACGGGGTGAGACAGCCCCAGCATTTT.

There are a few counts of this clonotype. CDR3 DNA: TGTGCCAGTACTAGGACCGGGGAAAATGAGCAGTTCTTC. Residues: CASTRTGENEQFF. The chain employs TRBV19 and TRBJ2-1; weak D call: TRBD2 (5 bases). Germline CDR1 reads LNHDA; CDR2 reads SQIVND (reference sequence). This CDR3 comprises 13 residues. Trimming stripped 7 bases from V and 7 bases from J, with 14 bases between.

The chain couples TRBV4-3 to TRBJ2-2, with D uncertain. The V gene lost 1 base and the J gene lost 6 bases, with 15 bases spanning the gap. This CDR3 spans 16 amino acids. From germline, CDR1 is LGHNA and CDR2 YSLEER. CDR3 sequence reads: CASSQGLVSASGELFF. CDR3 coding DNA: TGCGCCAGCAGCCAAGGGCTTGTGAGCGCGTCCGGGGAGCTGTTTTTT.

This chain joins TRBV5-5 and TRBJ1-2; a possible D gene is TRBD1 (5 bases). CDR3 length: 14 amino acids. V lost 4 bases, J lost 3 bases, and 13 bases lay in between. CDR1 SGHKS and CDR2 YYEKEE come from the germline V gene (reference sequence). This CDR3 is CASSPGPGDYGYTF. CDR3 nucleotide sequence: TGTGCCAGCAGCCCAGGGCCCGGGGACTATGGCTACACCTTC. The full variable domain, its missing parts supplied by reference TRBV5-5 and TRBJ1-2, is DAGVTQSPTHLIKTRGQQVTLRCSPISGHKSVSWYQQVLGQGPQFIFQYYEKEERGRGNFPDRFSARQFPNYSSELNVNALLLGDSALYLCASSPGPGDYGYTFGSGTRLTVV.

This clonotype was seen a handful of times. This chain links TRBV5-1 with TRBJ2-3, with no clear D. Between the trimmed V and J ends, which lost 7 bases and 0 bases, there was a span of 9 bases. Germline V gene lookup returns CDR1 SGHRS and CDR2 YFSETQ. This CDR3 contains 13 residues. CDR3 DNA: TGCGCCAGCCGCCCTGATAGCACAGATACGCAGTATTTT. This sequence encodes CASRPDSTDTQYF.

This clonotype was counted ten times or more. In DNA form, the CDR3 reads TGTGCCAGCAGTTCCACAGGGGCCGTTTACGAGCAGTACTTC. This sequence encodes CASSSTGAVYEQYF. The chain links TRBV5-6 to TRBJ2-7; 7 positions match TRBD1. This CDR3 comprises 14 residues. Germline V lookup: CDR1 SGHDT, CDR2 YYEEEE. J was trimmed by 4 bases and V by 5 bases; bases with no gene match: 9.

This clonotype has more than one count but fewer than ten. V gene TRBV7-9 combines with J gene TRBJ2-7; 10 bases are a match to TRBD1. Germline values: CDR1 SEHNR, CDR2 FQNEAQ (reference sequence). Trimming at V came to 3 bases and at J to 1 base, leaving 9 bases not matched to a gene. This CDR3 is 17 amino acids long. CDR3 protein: CASSFSGTGVRSYEQYF. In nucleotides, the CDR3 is TGTGCCAGCAGCTTCTCCGGGACAGGGGTTAGGTCCTACGAGCAGTACTTC.

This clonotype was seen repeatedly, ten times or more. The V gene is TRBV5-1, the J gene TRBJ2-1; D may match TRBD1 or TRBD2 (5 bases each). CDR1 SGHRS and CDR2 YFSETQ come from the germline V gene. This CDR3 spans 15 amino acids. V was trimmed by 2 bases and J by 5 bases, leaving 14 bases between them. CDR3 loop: CASSLSGADNNEQFF. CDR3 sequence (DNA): TGCGCCAGCAGCTTATCCGGGGCCGATAACAATGAGCAGTTCTTC.

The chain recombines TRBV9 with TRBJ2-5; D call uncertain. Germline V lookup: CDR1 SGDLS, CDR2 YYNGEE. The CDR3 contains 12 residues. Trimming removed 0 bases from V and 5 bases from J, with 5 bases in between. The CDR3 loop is CASSVGQETQYF. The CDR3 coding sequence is TGTGCCAGCAGCGTAGGTCAGGAGACCCAGTACTTC.

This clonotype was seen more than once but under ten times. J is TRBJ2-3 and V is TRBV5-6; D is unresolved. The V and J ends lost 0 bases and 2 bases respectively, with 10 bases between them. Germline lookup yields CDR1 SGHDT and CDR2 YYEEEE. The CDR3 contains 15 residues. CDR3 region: CASSLVVGITDTQYF. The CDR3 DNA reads TGTGCCAGCAGCTTGGTAGTAGGGATCACAGATACGCAGTATTTT.

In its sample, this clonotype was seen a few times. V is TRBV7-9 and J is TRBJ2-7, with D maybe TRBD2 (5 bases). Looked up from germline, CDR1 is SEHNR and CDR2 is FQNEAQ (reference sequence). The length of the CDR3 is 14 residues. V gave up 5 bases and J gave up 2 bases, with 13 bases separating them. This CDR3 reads CASSPVDGAYEQYF. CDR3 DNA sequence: TGTGCCAGCAGCCCTGTTGACGGGGCCTACGAGCAGTACTTC.

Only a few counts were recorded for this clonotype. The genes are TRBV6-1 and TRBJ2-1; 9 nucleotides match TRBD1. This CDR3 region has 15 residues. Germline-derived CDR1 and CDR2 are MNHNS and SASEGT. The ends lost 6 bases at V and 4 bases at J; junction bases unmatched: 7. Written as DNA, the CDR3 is TGTGCCAGCAGGAACCGGGACAGGGATTACAATGAGCAGTTCTTC. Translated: CASRNRDRDYNEQFF.

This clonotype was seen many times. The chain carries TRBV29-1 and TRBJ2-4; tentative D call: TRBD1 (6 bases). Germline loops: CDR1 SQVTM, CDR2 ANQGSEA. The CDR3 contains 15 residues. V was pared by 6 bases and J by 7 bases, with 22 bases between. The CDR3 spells CSVSSSRDTGNIQYF. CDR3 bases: TGCAGCGTCTCTTCCAGCCGGGACACTGGGAACATTCAGTACTTC.

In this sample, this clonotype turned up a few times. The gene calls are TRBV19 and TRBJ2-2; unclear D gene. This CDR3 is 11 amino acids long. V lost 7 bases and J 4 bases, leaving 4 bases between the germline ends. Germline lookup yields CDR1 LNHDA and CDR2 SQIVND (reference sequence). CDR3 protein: CASTLTGELFF. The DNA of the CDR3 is TGTGCCAGTACCCTCACCGGGGAGCTGTTTTTT.

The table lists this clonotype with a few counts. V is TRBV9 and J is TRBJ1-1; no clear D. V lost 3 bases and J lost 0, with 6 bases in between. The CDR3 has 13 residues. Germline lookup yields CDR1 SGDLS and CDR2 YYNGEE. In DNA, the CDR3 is TGTGCCAGCAGCGCGAATATGAACACTGAAGCTTTCTTT. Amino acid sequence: CASSANMNTEAFF.

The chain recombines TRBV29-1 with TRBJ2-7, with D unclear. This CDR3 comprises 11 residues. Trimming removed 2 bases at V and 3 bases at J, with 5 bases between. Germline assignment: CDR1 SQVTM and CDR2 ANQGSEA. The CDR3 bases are TGCAGCGTTGAAATCCTCTACGAGCAGTACTTC. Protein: CSVEILYEQYF.

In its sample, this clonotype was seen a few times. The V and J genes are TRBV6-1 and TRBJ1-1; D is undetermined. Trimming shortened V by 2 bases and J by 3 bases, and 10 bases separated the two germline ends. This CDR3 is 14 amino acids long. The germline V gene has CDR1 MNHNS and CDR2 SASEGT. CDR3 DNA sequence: TGTGCCAGCAGTGAACGTGGTGCGTACACTGAAGCTTTCTTT. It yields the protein CASSERGAYTEAFF.

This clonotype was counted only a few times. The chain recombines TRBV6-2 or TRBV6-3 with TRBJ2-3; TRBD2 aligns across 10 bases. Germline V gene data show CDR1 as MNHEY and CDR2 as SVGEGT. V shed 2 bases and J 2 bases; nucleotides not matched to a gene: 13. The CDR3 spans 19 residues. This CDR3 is CASSYPRSLAGVNTDTQYF. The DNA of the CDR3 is TGTGCCAGCAGTTACCCCAGGTCGCTAGCGGGAGTGAACACAGATACGCAGTATTTT.

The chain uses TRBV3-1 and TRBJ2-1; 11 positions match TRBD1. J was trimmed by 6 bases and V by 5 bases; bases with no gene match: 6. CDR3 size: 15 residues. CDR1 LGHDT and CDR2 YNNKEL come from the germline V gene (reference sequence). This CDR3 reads CASSTRDRGGNEQFF. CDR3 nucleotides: TGTGCCAGCAGCACCCGGGACAGGGGGGGCAATGAGCAGTTCTTC.

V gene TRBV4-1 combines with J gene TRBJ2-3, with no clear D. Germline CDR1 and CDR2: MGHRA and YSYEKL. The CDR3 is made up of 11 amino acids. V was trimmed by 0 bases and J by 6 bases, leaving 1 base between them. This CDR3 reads CASSQEDTQYF. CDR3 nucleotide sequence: TGCGCCAGCAGCCAAGAGGATACGCAGTATTTT.

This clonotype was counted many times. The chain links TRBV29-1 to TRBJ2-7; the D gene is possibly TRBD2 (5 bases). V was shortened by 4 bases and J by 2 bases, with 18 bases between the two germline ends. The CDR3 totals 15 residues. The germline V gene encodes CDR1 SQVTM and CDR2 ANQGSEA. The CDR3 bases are TGCAGCGTTGGGACTTCCTTTCTCCCTACCTACGAGCAGTACTTC. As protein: CSVGTSFLPTYEQYF.

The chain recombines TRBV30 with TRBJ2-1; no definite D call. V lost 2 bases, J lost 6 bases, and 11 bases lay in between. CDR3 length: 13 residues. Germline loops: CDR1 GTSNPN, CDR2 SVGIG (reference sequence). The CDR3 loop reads CAWSTVVGNEQFF. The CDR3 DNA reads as TGTGCCTGGAGTACAGTAGTAGGCAATGAGCAGTTCTTC.

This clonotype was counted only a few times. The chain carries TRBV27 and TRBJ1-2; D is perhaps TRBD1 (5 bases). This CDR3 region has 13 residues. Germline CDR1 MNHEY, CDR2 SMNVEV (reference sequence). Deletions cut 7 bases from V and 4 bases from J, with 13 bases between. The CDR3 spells CASKIPGTYGYTF. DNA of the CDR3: TGTGCCAGCAAAATCCCCGGGACCTATGGCTACACCTTC.

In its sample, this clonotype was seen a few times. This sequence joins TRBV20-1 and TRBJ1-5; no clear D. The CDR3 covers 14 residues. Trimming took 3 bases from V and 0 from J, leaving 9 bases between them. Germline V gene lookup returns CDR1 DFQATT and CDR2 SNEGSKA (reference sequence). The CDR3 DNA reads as TGCAGTGCTAGCGACAATTATAGCAATCAGCCCCAGCATTTT. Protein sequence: CSASDNYSNQPQHF.

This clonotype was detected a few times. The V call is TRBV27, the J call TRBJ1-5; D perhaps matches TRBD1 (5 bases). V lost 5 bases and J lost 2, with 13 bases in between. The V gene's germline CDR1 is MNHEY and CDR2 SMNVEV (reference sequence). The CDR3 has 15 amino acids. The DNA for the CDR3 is TGTGCCAGCAGTCGTCAGGGTAGGGGCAATCAGCCCCAGCATTTT. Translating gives CASSRQGRGNQPQHF.

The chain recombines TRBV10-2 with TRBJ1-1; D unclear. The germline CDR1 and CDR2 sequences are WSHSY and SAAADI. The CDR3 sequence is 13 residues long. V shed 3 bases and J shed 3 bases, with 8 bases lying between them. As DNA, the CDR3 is TGCGCCAGCAGTGAAACCACTTACACTGAAGCTTTCTTT. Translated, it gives CASSETTYTEAFF.

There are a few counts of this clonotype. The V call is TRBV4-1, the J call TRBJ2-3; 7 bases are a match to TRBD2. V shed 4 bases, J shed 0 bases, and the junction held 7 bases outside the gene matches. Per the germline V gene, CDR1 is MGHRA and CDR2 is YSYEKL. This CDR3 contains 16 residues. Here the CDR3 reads CASSLKRGRSTDTQYF. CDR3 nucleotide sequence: TGCGCCAGCAGCCTAAAGCGGGGAAGAAGCACAGATACGCAGTATTTT.